The clone carrying this T cell receptor beta chain was seen once. Antigen: not known. This specimen belongs to a study of CD8+ T cells in alopecia areata. Sequencing used cDNA as its template, made by extracting RNA and reverse transcribing it. Profiled with immunoSEQ multiplex PCR; TCRdb holds only in-frame clones, not every one. The sample lists around 250,000 clones; around 67% were seen once. Findings and caveats of the study: Relative to normal scalp, lesional scalp, especially alopecia totalis/universalis, showed higher clonality. In patients, TCRs were shared less clearly than in mice, and HLA may possibly be involved.

Germline V gene data show CDR1 as SGHTA and CDR2 as FQGTGA. The CDR3 is 15 residues long. Between the trimmed V and J ends, which lost 2 bases and 5 bases, there was a span of 14 bases. The V call is TRBV7-3, the J call TRBJ2-3; no reliable D call. The sequence was collected from a human donor with alopecia areata. The specimen was CD4+ T cells sorted from blood, collected at week 0. CDR3 loop: CASSLRPALGDTQYF. The CDR3 coding sequence is TGTGCCAGCAGCTTACGGCCAGCCCTGGGAGATACGCAGTATTTT. The full variable domain, with the rest looked up from reference TRBV7-3 and TRBJ2-3, is GAGVSQTPSNKVTEKGKYVELRCDPISGHTALYWYRQSLGQGPEFLIYFQGTGAADDSGLPNDRFFAVRPEGSVSTLKIQRTERGDSAVYLCASSLRPALGDTQYFGPGTRLTVL.